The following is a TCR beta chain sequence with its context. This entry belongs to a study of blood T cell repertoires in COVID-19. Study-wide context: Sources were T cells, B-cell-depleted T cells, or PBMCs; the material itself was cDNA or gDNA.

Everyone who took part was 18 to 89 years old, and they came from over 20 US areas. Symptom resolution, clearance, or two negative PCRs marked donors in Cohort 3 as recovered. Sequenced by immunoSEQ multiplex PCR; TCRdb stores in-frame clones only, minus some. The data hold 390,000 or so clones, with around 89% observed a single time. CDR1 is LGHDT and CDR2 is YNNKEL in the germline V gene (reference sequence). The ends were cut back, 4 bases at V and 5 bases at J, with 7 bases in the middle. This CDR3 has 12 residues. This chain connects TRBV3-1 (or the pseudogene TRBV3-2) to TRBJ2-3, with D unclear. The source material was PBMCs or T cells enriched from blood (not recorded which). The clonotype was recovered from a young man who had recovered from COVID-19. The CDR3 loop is CASSPAEDTQYF. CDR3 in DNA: TGTGCCAGCAGCCCCGCGGAAGATACGCAGTATTTT.